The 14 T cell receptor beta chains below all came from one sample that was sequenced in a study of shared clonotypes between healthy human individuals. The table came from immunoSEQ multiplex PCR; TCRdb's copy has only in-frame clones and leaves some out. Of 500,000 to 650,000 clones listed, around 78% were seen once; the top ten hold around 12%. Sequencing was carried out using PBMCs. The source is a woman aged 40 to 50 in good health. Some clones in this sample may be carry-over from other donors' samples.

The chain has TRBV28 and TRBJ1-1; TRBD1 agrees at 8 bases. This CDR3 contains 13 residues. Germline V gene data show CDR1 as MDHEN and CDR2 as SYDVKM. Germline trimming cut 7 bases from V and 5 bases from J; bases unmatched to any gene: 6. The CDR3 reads CASIRQGMTEAFF. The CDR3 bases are TGTGCCAGCATCCGACAGGGGATGACTGAAGCTTTCTTT.

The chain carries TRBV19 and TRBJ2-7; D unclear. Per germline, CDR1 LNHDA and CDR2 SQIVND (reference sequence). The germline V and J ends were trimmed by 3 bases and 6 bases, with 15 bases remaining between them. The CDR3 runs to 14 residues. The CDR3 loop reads CASSIGLGRTEQYF. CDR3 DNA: TGTGCCAGTAGTATTGGCCTAGGACGGACCGAGCAGTACTTC.

CDR3 amino acids: CASSLLWLLGTGKGTDTQYF. The CDR3 nucleotides read TGTGCCAGCAGTTTGCTATGGCTTCTGGGGACAGGGAAGGGCACAGATACGCAGTATTTT. The V and J genes are TRBV28 and TRBJ2-3, with 9 bases aligning to TRBD1. The germline gives CDR1 MDHEN, CDR2 SYDVKM. CDR3 length equals 20 residues. The junction had 17 bases not matched to a gene; V was cut back by 3 bases and J by 1 base.

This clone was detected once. CDR3 residues: CASSGKTGGGREGYTF. CDR3 DNA: TGTGCCAGCAGCGGCAAGACAGGGGGCGGTAGGGAGGGCTACACCTTC. The V and J genes are TRBV27 and TRBJ1-2; 10 positions agree with TRBD1. The CDR3 totals 16 residues. Trimming at V came to 6 bases and at J to 8 bases, leaving 15 bases not matched to a gene. The germline CDR1 and CDR2 sequences are MNHEY and SMNVEV (reference sequence).

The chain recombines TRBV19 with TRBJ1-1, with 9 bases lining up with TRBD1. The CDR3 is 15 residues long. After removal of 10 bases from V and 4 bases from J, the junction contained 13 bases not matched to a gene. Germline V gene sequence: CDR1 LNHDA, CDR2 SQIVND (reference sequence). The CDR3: CATTRDRAGSTEAFF. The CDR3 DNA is TGTGCCACTACTCGGGACAGGGCGGGGAGCACTGAAGCTTTCTTT. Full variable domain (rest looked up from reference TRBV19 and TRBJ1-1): DGGITQSPKYLFRKEGQNVTLSCEQNLNHDAMYWYRQDPGQGLRLIYYSQIVNDFQKGDIAEGYSVSREKKESFPLTVTSAQKNPTAFYLCATTRDRAGSTEAFFGQGTRLTVV.

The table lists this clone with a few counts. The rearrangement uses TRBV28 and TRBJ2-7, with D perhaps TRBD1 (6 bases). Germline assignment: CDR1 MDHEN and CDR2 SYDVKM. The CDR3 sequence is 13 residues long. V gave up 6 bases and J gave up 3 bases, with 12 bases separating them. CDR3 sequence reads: CASSFTGYYEQYF. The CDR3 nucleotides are TGTGCCAGCAGCTTCACAGGGTACTACGAGCAGTACTTC.

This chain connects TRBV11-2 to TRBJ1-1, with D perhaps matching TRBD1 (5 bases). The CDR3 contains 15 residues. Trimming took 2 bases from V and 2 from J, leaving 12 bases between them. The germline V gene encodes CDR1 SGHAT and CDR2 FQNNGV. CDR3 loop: CASSLSTGPNTEAFF. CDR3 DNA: TGTGCCAGCAGCTTAAGCACAGGACCTAACACTGAAGCTTTCTTT.

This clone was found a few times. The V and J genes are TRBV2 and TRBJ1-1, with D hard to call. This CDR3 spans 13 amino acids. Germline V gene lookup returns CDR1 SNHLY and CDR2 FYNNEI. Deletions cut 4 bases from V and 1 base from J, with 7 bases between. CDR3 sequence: CASSVGENTEAFF. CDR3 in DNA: TGTGCCAGCAGTGTAGGAGAGAACACTGAAGCTTTCTTT.

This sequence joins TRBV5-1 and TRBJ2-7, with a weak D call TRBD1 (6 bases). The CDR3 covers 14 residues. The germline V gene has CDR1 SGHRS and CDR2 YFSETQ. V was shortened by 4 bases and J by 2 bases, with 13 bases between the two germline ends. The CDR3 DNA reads TGCGCCAGCAGCCCGGACAGTGGAGCCTACGAGCAGTACTTC. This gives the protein CASSPDSGAYEQYF.

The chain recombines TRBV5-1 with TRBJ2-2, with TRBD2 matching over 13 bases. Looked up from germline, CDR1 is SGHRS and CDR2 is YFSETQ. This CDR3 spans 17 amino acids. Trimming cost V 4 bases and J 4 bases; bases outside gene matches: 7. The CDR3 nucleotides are TGCGCCAGCAGCCCGGTAGGACTAGCGGGGGTCACCGGGGAGCTGTTTTTT. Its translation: CASSPVGLAGVTGELFF.

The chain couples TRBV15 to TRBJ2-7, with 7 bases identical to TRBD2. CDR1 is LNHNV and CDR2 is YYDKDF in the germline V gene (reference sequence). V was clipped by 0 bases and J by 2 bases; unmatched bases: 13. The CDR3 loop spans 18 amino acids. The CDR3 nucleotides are TGTGCCACCAGCAGAGATCTGCTGAGGCCTAGCGGTACCTACGAGCAGTACTTC. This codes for CATSRDLLRPSGTYEQYF.

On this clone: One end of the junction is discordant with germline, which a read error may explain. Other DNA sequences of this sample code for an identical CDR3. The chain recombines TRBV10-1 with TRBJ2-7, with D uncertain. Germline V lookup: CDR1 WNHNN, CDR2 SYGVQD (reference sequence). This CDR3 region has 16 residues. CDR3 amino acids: CASRMVGDSIRYEQYF. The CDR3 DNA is TGCGCCAGCCGGATGGTAGGAGACTCTATCCGGTACGAGCAGTACTTT.

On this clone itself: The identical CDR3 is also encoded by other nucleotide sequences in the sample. The chain's CDR3 is CASSLVETQYF. The CDR3 coding sequence is TGTGCCAGCAGCTTAGTAGAGACCCAGTACTTC. The rearrangement uses TRBV7-9 and TRBJ2-5; the D is unclear. The germline V gene encodes CDR1 SEHNR and CDR2 FQNEAQ (reference sequence). Trimming stripped 1 base from V and 4 bases from J, with 1 base between. The CDR3 consists of 11 residues.

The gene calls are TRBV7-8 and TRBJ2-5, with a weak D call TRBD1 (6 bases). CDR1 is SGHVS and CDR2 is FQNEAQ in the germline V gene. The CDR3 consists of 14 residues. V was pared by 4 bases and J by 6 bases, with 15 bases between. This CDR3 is CASSSQGRGKTQYF. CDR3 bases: TGTGCCAGCAGCTCGCAGGGGCGAGGGAAGACCCAGTACTTC.